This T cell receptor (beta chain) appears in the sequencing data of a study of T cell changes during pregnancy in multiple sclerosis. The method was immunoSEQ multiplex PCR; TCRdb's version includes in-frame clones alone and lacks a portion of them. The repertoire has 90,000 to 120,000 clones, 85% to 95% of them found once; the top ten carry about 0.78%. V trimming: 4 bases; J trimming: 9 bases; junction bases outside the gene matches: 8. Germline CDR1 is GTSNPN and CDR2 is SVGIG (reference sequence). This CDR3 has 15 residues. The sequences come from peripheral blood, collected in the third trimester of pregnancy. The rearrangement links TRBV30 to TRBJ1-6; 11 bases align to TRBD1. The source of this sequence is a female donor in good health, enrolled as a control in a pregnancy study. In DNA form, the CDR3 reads TGTGCCTGGAACAATGGACAGGGGGCTGTTTCACCCCTCCACTTT. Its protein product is CAWNNGQGAVSPLHF.